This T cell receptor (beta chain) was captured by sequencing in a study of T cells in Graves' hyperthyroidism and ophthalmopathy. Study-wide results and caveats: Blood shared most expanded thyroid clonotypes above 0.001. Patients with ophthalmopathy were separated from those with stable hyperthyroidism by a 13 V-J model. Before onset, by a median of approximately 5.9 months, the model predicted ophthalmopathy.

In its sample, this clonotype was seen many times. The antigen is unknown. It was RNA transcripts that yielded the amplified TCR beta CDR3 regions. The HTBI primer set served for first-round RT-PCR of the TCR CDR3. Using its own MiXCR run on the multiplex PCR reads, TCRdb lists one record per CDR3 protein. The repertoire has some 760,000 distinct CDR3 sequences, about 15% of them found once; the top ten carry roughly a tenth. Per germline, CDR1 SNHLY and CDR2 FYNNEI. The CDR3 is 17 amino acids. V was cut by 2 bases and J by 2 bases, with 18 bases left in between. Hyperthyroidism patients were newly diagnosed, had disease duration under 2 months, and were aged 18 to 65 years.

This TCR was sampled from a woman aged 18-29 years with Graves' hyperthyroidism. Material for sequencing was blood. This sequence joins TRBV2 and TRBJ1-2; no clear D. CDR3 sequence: CASSEHYTVGGNYGYTF. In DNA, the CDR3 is TGTGCCAGCAGTGAACATTACACAGTCGGCGGGAACTATGGCTACACCTTC.